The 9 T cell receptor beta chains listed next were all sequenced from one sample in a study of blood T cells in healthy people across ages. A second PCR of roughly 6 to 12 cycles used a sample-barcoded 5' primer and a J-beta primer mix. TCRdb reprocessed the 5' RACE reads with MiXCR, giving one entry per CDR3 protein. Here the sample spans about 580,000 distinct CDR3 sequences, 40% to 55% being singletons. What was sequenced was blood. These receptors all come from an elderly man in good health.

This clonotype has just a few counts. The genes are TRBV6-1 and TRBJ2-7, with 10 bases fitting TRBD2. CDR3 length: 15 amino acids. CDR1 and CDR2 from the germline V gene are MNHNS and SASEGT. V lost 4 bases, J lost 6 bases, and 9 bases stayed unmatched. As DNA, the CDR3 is TGTGCCAGCAGTGGTTATGAGCGGGGGGGCCCCGAGCAGTACTTC. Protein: CASSGYERGGPEQYF.

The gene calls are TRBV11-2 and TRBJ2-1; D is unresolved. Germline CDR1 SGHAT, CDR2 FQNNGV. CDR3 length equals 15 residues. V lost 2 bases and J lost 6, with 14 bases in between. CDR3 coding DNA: TGTGCCAGCAGCTTATTTACGGTTGAGGCCAATGAGCAGTTCTTC. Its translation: CASSLFTVEANEQFF.

The chain's CDR3 is CASSLRGTGRDTQYF. DNA of the CDR3: TGTGCCAGCAGTTTACGCGGGACAGGGAGGGATACGCAGTATTTT. This chain links TRBV6-5 with TRBJ2-3, with 9 positions matching TRBD1. CDR1 MNHEY and CDR2 SVGAGI come from the germline V gene. V lost 4 bases and J lost 6; bases outside the gene matches: 8. The CDR3 contains 15 residues.

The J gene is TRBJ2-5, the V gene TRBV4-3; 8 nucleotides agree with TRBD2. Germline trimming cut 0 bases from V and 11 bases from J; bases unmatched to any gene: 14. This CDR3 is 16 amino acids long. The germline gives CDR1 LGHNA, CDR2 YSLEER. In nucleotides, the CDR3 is TGCGCCAGCAGCCAAGAGTGGGCTAGCGGGTTCTGTGAGCAGTACTTC. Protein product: CASSQEWASGFCEQYF.

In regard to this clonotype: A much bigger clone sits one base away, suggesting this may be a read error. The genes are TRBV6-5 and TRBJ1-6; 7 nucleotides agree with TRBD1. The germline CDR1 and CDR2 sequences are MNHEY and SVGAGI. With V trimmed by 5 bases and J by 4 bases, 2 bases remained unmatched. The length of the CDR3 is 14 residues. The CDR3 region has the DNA TGTGCCAGCAGTGCAGGGGGTTATAATTCACCCCTCCACTTT. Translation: CASSAGGYNSPLHF.

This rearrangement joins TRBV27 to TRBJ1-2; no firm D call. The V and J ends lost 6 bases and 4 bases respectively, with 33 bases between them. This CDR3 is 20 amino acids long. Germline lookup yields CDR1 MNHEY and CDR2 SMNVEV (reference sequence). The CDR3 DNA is TGTGCCAGCAGCCCGCGTCTGCATTCGGAATGGTCCGCTTTAACCTATGGCTACACCTTC. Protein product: CASSPRLHSEWSALTYGYTF.

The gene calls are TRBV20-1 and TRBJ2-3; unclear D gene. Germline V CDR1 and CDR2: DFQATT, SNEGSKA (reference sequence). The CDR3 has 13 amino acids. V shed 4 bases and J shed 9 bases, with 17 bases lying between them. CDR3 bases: TGCAGTGCTAAGCCGCCTGGGGATCGAACGCAGTATTTT. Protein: CSAKPPGDRTQYF.

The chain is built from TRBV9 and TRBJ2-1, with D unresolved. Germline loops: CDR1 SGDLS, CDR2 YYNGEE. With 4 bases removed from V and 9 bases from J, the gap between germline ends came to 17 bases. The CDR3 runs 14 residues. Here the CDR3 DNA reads TGTGCCAGCAGCCTCCAGGCTGCGCGAAGTGAGCAGTTCTTC. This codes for CASSLQAARSEQFF.

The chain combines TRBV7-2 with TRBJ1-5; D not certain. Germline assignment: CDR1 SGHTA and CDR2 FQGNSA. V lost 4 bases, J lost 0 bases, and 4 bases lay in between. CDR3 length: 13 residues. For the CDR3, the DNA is TGTGCCAGCAGCTCCTTTAGCAATCAGCCCCAGCATTTT. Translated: CASSSFSNQPQHF.